This entry lists 25 T cell receptor beta chains sequenced from one sample in a study of OX40 agonist ivuxolimab in advanced cancers. The data were produced by immunoSEQ multiplex PCR, yet TCRdb's version contains in-frame clones alone and is incomplete. This repertoire shows 91,000 or so clones, more than 75% found once; its top ten account for roughly 2.1%. This sample comprised CD4+ or CD8+ T cells sorted from blood, obtained in a trial of the OX40 agonist ivuxolimab. The receptors were sampled from an adult with an advanced solid tumor such as melanoma, head and neck, liver or kidney cancer.

The chain recombines TRBV5-1 with TRBJ2-1; TRBD1 matches at 11 bases. This CDR3 is 15 amino acids long. The junction had 2 bases not matched to a gene; V was cut back by 0 bases and J by 6 bases. CDR1 and CDR2 (germline): SGHRS, YFSETQ. In DNA form, the CDR3 reads TGCGCCAGCAGCTTGGAGGGACAGGGGGTCAATGAGCAGTTCTTC. Encoded protein: CASSLEGQGVNEQFF.

This clone was observed once. At one end the junction does not follow the germline gene, possibly because of a read error. The V gene is TRBV7-9, the J gene TRBJ2-2, with D tentatively TRBD1 (6 bases). CDR1 SEHNR and CDR2 FQNEAQ come from the germline V gene (reference sequence). The CDR3 length is 15 residues. The CDR3 sequence is CASSLDRPNTGELFF. Written as DNA, the CDR3 is TGTGCCAGCAGTTTAGACAGGCCGAACACCGGGGAGCTGTTTTTT. The full variable domain, in which reference TRBV7-9 and TRBJ2-2 provide the parts outside the CDR3, is DTGVSQNPRHKITKRGQNVTFRCDPISEHNRLYWYRQTLGQGPEFLTYFQNEAQLEKSRLLSDRFSAERPKGSFSTLEIQRTEQGDSAMYLCASSLDRPNTGELFFGEGSRLTVL.

Written as DNA, the CDR3 is TGTGCCAGCAGCACCGGACTAGCGGGAGGGCCGGGCGCAGATACGCAGTATTTT. It encodes CASSTGLAGGPGADTQYF. The chain carries TRBV5-4 and TRBJ2-3; 15 bases map to TRBD2. The CDR3 extends over 18 amino acids. The V segment lost 4 bases and the J segment 4 bases; nucleotides outside the gene matches: 10. CDR1 and CDR2 (germline): SGHNT, YYREEE (reference sequence).

The genes are TRBV5-1 and TRBJ2-3, with D hard to call. Trimming cost V 2 bases and J 4 bases, with 11 bases left between them. In germline, CDR1 is SGHRS, CDR2 YFSETQ. The CDR3 extends over 14 amino acids. CDR3 bases: TGCGCCAGCAGCTTTGGCGTTTTCGCAGATACGCAGTATTTT. Its protein product is CASSFGVFADTQYF.

The V and J genes are TRBV7-9 and TRBJ2-7; 8 nucleotides line up with TRBD1. Germline V gene data show CDR1 as SEHNR and CDR2 as FQNEAQ (reference sequence). V shed 5 bases and J 7 bases; nucleotides not matched to a gene: 4. The CDR3 totals 12 residues. CDR3 in amino acids: CASSRQGREQYF. CDR3 in DNA: TGTGCCAGCAGCCGACAGGGGAGGGAGCAGTACTTC.

The CDR3 loop reads CASSESGTGNSPLHF. Written as DNA, the CDR3 is TGCGCCAGCAGCGAGTCCGGGACAGGGAATTCACCCCTCCACTTT. The chain has TRBV5-1 and TRBJ1-6, with 9 bases identical to TRBD1. The CDR3 length is 15 residues. From germline, CDR1 is SGHRS and CDR2 YFSETQ. With V trimmed by 4 bases and J by 7 bases, 6 bases remained unmatched.

The rearrangement joins TRBV2 to TRBJ2-7; 7 bases agree with TRBD1. The germline V gene has CDR1 SNHLY and CDR2 FYNNEI. Trimming took 4 bases from V and 6 from J; bases not matched to a gene: 3. The length of the CDR3 is 12 residues. The CDR3 loop reads CASSGQGFEQYF. CDR3 DNA: TGTGCCAGCAGTGGACAGGGTTTCGAGCAGTACTTC.

This rearrangement joins TRBV28 to TRBJ2-7; 8 nucleotides match TRBD1. The CDR3 extends over 15 amino acids. The ends lost 6 bases at V and 3 bases at J; junction bases unmatched: 10. Germline assignment: CDR1 MDHEN and CDR2 SYDVKM. DNA of the CDR3: TGTGCCAGCAGAAAACAGGGGGGATTAATCTACGAGCAGTACTTC. This codes for CASRKQGGLIYEQYF.

V is TRBV5-8 and J is TRBJ2-5; perhaps D is TRBD1 or TRBD2 (6 bases each). The ends were cut back, 4 bases at V and 4 bases at J, with 11 bases in the middle. Germline loops: CDR1 SGHTS, CDR2 YDEGEE. The CDR3 loop spans 13 amino acids. The CDR3 here is CASSAGQSETQYF. CDR3 nucleotide sequence: TGTGCCAGCAGCGCGGGACAATCAGAGACCCAGTACTTC.

The chain recombines TRBV5-1 with TRBJ2-7; D might be TRBD1 or TRBD2, each matching 5 bases. The CDR3 length is 13 residues. The V end lost 5 bases, the J end lost 5 bases, and 14 bases lay between the germline ends. Germline V gene data show CDR1 as SGHRS and CDR2 as YFSETQ. CDR3 nucleotide sequence: TGCGCCAGCAGGTCTAGCAGGGCCCACGAGCAGTACTTC. It codes for CASRSSRAHEQYF. Filled out from reference TRBV5-1 and TRBJ2-7, the complete variable domain reads KAGVTQTPRYLIKTRGQQVTLSCSPISGHRSVSWYQQTPGQGLQFLFEYFSETQRNKGNFPGRFSGRQFSNSRSEMNVSTLELGDSALYLCASRSSRAHEQYFGPGTRLTVT.

V and J are TRBV2 and TRBJ2-7; D unresolved. V was cut by 8 bases and J by 3 bases, with 8 bases left in between. In germline, CDR1 is SNHLY, CDR2 FYNNEI. This CDR3 is built from 11 residues. CDR3 DNA sequence: TGTGCCAGCTTGACCGGCTACGAGCAGTACTTC. Its translation: CASLTGYEQYF.

This clone appeared a few times. The chain links TRBV18 to TRBJ1-4, with 9 bases that match TRBD1. Trimming removed 5 bases from V and 4 bases from J; junction bases left unmatched: 2. Germline assignment: CDR1 KGHSH and CDR2 LQKENI. The CDR3 totals 14 residues. The CDR3 region is CASSRDRDNEKLFF. Here the CDR3 DNA reads TGTGCCAGCTCAAGGGACAGGGATAATGAAAAACTGTTTTTT.

The V gene is TRBV10-3, the J gene TRBJ1-5, with 12 bases identical to TRBD1. Germline loops: CDR1 ENHRY, CDR2 SYGVKD. V shed 10 bases, J shed 0 bases, and the junction held 16 bases outside the gene matches. The CDR3 is 19 residues long. The CDR3 sequence is CATPRAPGQGAFSNQPQHF. For the CDR3, the DNA is TGTGCCACCCCCCGCGCACCGGGACAGGGGGCCTTTAGCAATCAGCCCCAGCATTTT.

V gene TRBV5-1 combines with J gene TRBJ1-6; the D gene is possibly TRBD1 (6 bases). The germline V and J ends were trimmed by 1 base and 8 bases, with 13 bases remaining between them. This CDR3 region has 15 residues. Looked up from germline, CDR1 is SGHRS and CDR2 is YFSETQ. CDR3 residues: CASSLTTGTDSPLHF. Written as DNA, the CDR3 is TGCGCCAGCAGCTTGACAACAGGGACGGATTCACCCCTCCACTTT.

The chain combines TRBV30 with TRBJ1-5; a possible D gene is TRBD1 (5 bases). V lost 4 bases and J lost 3, with 10 bases in between. The CDR3 runs 13 residues. Germline CDR1 is GTSNPN and CDR2 is SVGIG (reference sequence). The DNA of the CDR3 is TGTGCCTGGAACGCAGGGAACAATCAGCCCCAGCATTTT. Translating it yields CAWNAGNNQPQHF. The full variable domain, its missing parts supplied by reference TRBV30 and TRBJ1-5, is SQTIHQWPATLVQPVGSPLSLECTVEGTSNPNLYWYRQAAGRGLQLLFYSVGIGQISSEVPQNLSASRPQDRQFILSSKKLLLSDSGFYLCAWNAGNNQPQHFGDGTRLSIL.

J is TRBJ1-4 and V is TRBV11-2; the D gene is possibly TRBD1 (6 bases). The V and J ends lost 8 bases and 1 base respectively, with 14 bases between them. This CDR3 contains 15 residues. Germline V gives CDR1 SGHAT, CDR2 FQNNGV. The CDR3 sequence is CASRRGRGTNEKLFF. The CDR3 nucleotides read TGTGCCAGCCGAAGGGGGAGGGGAACTAATGAAAAACTGTTTTTT.

V gene TRBV20-1 combines with J gene TRBJ1-3; D is unresolved. V was clipped by 4 bases and J by 4 bases, with 5 bases between them. The germline V gene encodes CDR1 DFQATT and CDR2 SNEGSKA (reference sequence). The CDR3 covers 11 residues. The CDR3 spells CSATIGNTIYF. CDR3 coding DNA: TGCAGTGCTACCATAGGAAACACCATATATTTT.

This chain joins TRBV18 and TRBJ2-2, with D possibly TRBD2 on 6 matching bases. Per germline, CDR1 KGHSH and CDR2 LQKENI. The V end lost 5 bases, the J end lost 5 bases, and 15 bases lay between the germline ends. The CDR3 has 15 residues. CDR3 in DNA: TGTGCCAGCTCAGCGCCGGGACTCCCTACCGGGGAGCTGTTTTTT. Encoded protein: CASSAPGLPTGELFF. The full variable domain, in which reference TRBV18 and TRBJ2-2 provide the parts outside the CDR3, is NAGVMQNPRHLVRRRGQEARLRCSPMKGHSHVYWYRQLPEEGLKFMVYLQKENIIDESGMPKERFSAEFPKEGPSILRIQQVVRGDSAAYFCASSAPGLPTGELFFGEGSRLTVL.

The rearrangement uses TRBV27 and TRBJ2-6, with unresolved D. V was cut by 6 bases and J by 11 bases, with 11 bases left in between. Germline CDR1 reads MNHEY; CDR2 reads SMNVEV (reference sequence). The CDR3 contains 12 residues. The CDR3 region has the DNA TGTGCCAGCAGGCCAGGAAATTACGTCCTGACTTTC. Protein: CASRPGNYVLTF.

This clone was found many times. The chain recombines TRBV5-1 with TRBJ1-1; D is possibly TRBD1 (5 bases). Trimming pared 2 bases from V and 7 bases from J, leaving 15 bases between. From germline, CDR1 is SGHRS and CDR2 YFSETQ. CDR3 length: 14 residues. The CDR3 sequence is CASSLEGSNGEAFF. As DNA, the CDR3 is TGCGCCAGCAGCTTAGAGGGGTCCAATGGTGAAGCTTTCTTT.

The chain has TRBV6-1 and TRBJ2-1, with a tentative D call TRBD1 (6 bases). Per germline, CDR1 MNHNS and CDR2 SASEGT. The ends were cut back, 4 bases at V and 2 bases at J, with 15 bases in the middle. The CDR3 totals 16 residues. The CDR3 loop reads CASSAHRDHPYNEQFF. As DNA, the CDR3 is TGTGCCAGCAGTGCCCACAGGGATCATCCCTACAATGAGCAGTTCTTC.

The V and J genes are TRBV29-1 and TRBJ2-3, with D perhaps matching TRBD1 (6 bases). The V gene lost 1 base and the J gene lost 3 bases, with 11 bases spanning the gap. Germline loops: CDR1 SQVTM, CDR2 ANQGSEA. The length of the CDR3 is 14 residues. The CDR3 reads CSVEGRQGTDTQYF. The CDR3 DNA sequence: TGCAGCGTTGAAGGTCGGCAGGGGACAGATACGCAGTATTTT.

The chain links TRBV6-5 to TRBJ2-7, with TRBD1 matching 9 bases. From germline, CDR1 is MNHEY and CDR2 SVGAGI. The CDR3 sequence is 14 residues long. Trimming removed 5 bases from V and 2 bases from J; junction bases left unmatched: 4. CDR3 DNA: TGTGCCAGCAGTCGGGACAGGGAAACCTACGAGCAGTACTTC. Translation: CASSRDRETYEQYF.

This chain uses TRBV27 with TRBJ2-7; D call uncertain. The CDR3 is made up of 15 amino acids. Germline V gene lookup returns CDR1 MNHEY and CDR2 SMNVEV (reference sequence). V dropped 3 bases and J dropped 2 bases, with 14 bases sitting between them. CDR3 protein: CASSFTGKTPYEQYF. As DNA, the CDR3 is TGTGCCAGCAGTTTTACTGGAAAAACCCCCTACGAGCAGTACTTC.

This clone has a handful of counts. CDR3 amino acids: CASSPGSNTEAFF. The CDR3 bases are TGTGCCAGCAGCCCTGGATCGAACACTGAAGCTTTCTTT. J is TRBJ1-1 and V is TRBV5-5; D uncertain. The CDR3 covers 13 residues. The germline V gene encodes CDR1 SGHKS and CDR2 YYEKEE (reference sequence). Trimming removed 4 bases at V and 1 base at J, with 8 bases between.